This record looks at one T cell receptor (beta chain) sequence and its context. Here immunoSEQ multiplex PCR was the method, and the copy in TCRdb shows in-frame clones only, minus some. The table includes around 18,000 clones, about 69% detected once. Treatment in this sample: randomized to nivolumab then ipilimumab (arm A) or the reverse (arm B). The sample originates from a study of sequential checkpoint blockade in melanoma. The TCR comes from a human donor with melanoma. The source was CD8+ T cells sorted from blood (inferred from file names), collected from a patient given nivolumab and ipilimumab in sequence.

Here the CDR3 reads CASSLYGTGSGYGYTF. The CDR3 bases are TGTGCCAGCAGTTTATACGGGACAGGGTCGGGCTATGGCTACACCTTC. V gene TRBV27 combines with J gene TRBJ1-2; 9 bases are shared with TRBD1. Germline loops: CDR1 MNHEY, CDR2 SMNVEV (reference sequence). J gave up 4 bases and V 1 base, and 7 bases lay outside the gene matches. The CDR3 is 16 amino acids.